This T cell receptor beta chain was recovered during a study of cytomegalovirus exposure and HLA in healthy donors. As for the study in general: Ancestry clustering placed around four fifths of around 400 genotyped donors in the Caucasian-associated cluster.

The primer mix had 60 Vbeta and 13 Jbeta primers. The table came from immunoSEQ multiplex PCR; TCRdb's copy has only in-frame clones and leaves some out. The repertoire holds 70,000 to 100,000 clones, about 80% seen once, with approximately 30% in the top ten. Study results and caveats: Most likely, a cluster of highly shared sequence variants arose as a sequencing artifact. Most subjects had HLA-A and HLA-B alleles reportedly predicted accurately by TCR beta sequences.

This CDR3 is built from 14 residues. CDR1 and CDR2 (germline): SEHNR, FQNEAQ (reference sequence). V was trimmed by 0 bases and J by 6 bases, leaving 11 bases between them. As to this clone: Its antigen is still unknown.

The gene calls are TRBV7-9 and TRBJ1-2; tentatively, D is TRBD1 (6 bases). The sequencing input was PBMCs. The receptor's source is a man aged 50 or older in good health and CMV-seropositive. The CDR3 DNA follows: TGTGCCAGCAGCTTAGCCGGGACACCCCATGGCTACACCTTC. It is translated as CASSLAGTPHGYTF.